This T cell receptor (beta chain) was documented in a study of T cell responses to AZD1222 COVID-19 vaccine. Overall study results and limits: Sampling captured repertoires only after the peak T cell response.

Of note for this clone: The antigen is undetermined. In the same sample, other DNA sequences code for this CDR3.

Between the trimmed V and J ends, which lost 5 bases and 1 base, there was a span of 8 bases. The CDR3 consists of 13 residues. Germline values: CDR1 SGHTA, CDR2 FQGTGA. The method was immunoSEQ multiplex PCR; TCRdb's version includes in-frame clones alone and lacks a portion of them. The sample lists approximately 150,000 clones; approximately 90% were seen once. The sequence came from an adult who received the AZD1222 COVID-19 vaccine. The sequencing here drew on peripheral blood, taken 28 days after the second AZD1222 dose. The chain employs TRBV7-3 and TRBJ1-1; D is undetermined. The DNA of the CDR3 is TGTGCCAGCAGCCTAGGAACGAACACTGAAGCTTTCTTT. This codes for CASSLGTNTEAFF.